What follows are 19 T cell receptor beta chains derived from one specimen sequenced in a study of neurological immune-mediated disorders. MiXCR, run by TCRdb on the 5' RACE reads, gives a single entry per CDR3 protein. In the table there are under 100,000 distinct CDR3 sequences, 13% of which are singletons. Specified time point: longitudinal time-point 2. Specimen: PBMCs. These receptor sequences come from a female donor with HTLV-1-associated myelopathy (HAM/TSP).

The chain has TRBV28 and TRBJ2-7; D unresolved. Trimming left V 8 bases short and J 4 bases short, with 12 bases between. In germline, CDR1 is MDHEN, CDR2 SYDVKM. This CDR3 has 12 amino acids. The CDR3 loop is CASAFSGYEQYF. DNA for the CDR3: TGTGCCAGCGCGTTTTCGGGTTACGAGCAGTACTTC.

Concerning this clonotype itself: Its ends do not fully match the called genes, so a read error is possible. The V and J genes are TRBV7-2 and TRBJ2-1; 12 nucleotides match TRBD2. Germline CDR1 is SGHTA and CDR2 is FQGNSA. The CDR3 totals 15 residues. The CDR3 here is CASSVASGGVTEQFF. Here the CDR3 DNA reads TGTGCCAGCAGCGTAGCTAGCGGGGGGGTGACTGAGCAGTTCTTC.

This clonotype was recorded at least ten times. In DNA, the CDR3 is TGCGCCAGCAGCTTGGGCCAGGCTTCTGACGAGCAGTACTTC. Its translation is CASSLGQASDEQYF. The chain employs TRBV5-1 and TRBJ2-7; D is undetermined. CDR1 is SGHRS and CDR2 is YFSETQ in the germline V gene. There are 14 residues in the CDR3. Trimming removed 0 bases from V and 5 bases from J, with 12 bases in between.

This chain uses TRBV7-9 with TRBJ2-5; D tentatively reads TRBD1 or TRBD2 (6 bases each). CDR1 and CDR2 from the germline V gene are SEHNR and FQNEAQ (reference sequence). The germline V and J ends were trimmed by 6 bases and 5 bases, with 19 bases remaining between them. This CDR3 spans 15 amino acids. The CDR3 sequence is CASRGAGHGRETQYF. The CDR3 bases are TGTGCCAGCAGGGGTGCGGGACACGGGCGGGAGACCCAGTACTTC.

The CDR3 here is CSARPGAQQSYEQYF. For the CDR3, the DNA is TGCAGTGCTAGACCAGGGGCACAGCAATCCTACGAGCAGTACTTC. The rearrangement joins TRBV20-1 to TRBJ2-7, with D possibly being TRBD1 (6 bases). V was pared by 2 bases and J by 1 base, with 15 bases between. Looked up from germline, CDR1 is DFQATT and CDR2 is SNEGSKA (reference sequence). This CDR3 spans 15 amino acids.

In the case of this clonotype: With a much larger clone just one base away, this may be a read error. V and J are TRBV5-1 and TRBJ2-1; a weak D match, TRBD1 (5 bases). Germline values: CDR1 SGHRS, CDR2 YFSETQ. The CDR3 length is 13 residues. The V end was cut by 4 bases, the J end by 7 bases, with 12 bases between. CDR3 sequence: CASSMSGINEQFF. As DNA, the CDR3 is TGCGCCAGCAGCATGTCAGGGATTAATGAGCAGTTCTTC. Full variable domain (rest looked up from reference TRBV5-1 and TRBJ2-1): KAGVTQTPRYLIKTRGQQVTLSCSPISGHRSVSWYQQTPGQGLQFLFEYFSETQRNKGNFPGRFSGRQFSNSRSEMNVSTLELGDSALYLCASSMSGINEQFFGPGTRLTVL.

In its sample, this clonotype was seen many times. The chain carries TRBV7-9 and TRBJ2-2; no definite D call. The V end lost 2 bases, the J end lost 4 bases, and 8 bases lay between the germline ends. The CDR3 contains 14 residues. Germline loops: CDR1 SEHNR, CDR2 FQNEAQ (reference sequence). CDR3 DNA sequence: TGTGCCAGCAGCTTAATACTCCCCACCGGGGAGCTGTTTTTT. Its translation is CASSLILPTGELFF.

This clonotype was picked up many times. This chain joins TRBV7-9 and TRBJ1-2, with D possibly being TRBD1 (6 bases). There are 13 residues in the CDR3. The V gene's germline CDR1 is SEHNR and CDR2 FQNEAQ (reference sequence). V lost 4 bases and J 2 bases, leaving 8 bases between the germline ends. This CDR3 is CASSSGQNYGYTF. DNA of the CDR3: TGTGCCAGCAGCTCCGGACAGAACTATGGCTACACCTTC. The full variable domain, with the rest looked up from reference TRBV7-9 and TRBJ1-2, is DTGVSQNPRHKITKRGQNVTFRCDPISEHNRLYWYRQTLGQGPEFLTYFQNEAQLEKSRLLSDRFSAERPKGSFSTLEIQRTEQGDSAMYLCASSSGQNYGYTFGSGTRLTVV.

This clonotype showed up many times. V usage is TRBV6-6 and J usage is TRBJ2-7, with D tentatively TRBD2 (6 bases). CDR3 size: 12 residues. Trimming took off 8 bases at V and 7 bases at J, with 15 bases between the two ends. Looked up from germline, CDR1 is MNHNY and CDR2 is SVGAGI (reference sequence). CDR3 protein: CASGTGLREQYF. The CDR3 DNA reads TGTGCCAGCGGAACGGGACTGAGGGAGCAGTACTTC.

The V gene is TRBV15, the J gene TRBJ1-2; TRBD1 matches at 7 bases. Trimming removed 5 bases from V and 8 bases from J; junction bases left unmatched: 8. CDR1 is LNHNV and CDR2 is YYDKDF in the germline V gene (reference sequence). This CDR3 is built from 13 residues. The CDR3 region is CATSQGELKGYTF. For the CDR3, the DNA is TGTGCCACCAGCCAGGGGGAATTAAAGGGCTACACCTTC.

In its sample, this clonotype was seen many times. The chain has TRBV5-1 and TRBJ1-6; TRBD1 is a possible D gene (5 bases). The CDR3 contains 15 residues. V was shortened by 4 bases and J by 5 bases, with 13 bases between the two germline ends. Per germline, CDR1 SGHRS and CDR2 YFSETQ. CDR3 nucleotides: TGCGCCAGCAGCCCTGGGACCGCGAATAATTCACCCCTCCACTTT. Translation: CASSPGTANNSPLHF.

This clonotype has a count of ten or more. J is TRBJ1-3 and V is TRBV5-1; D is uncertain. The ends were cut back, 4 bases at V and 0 bases at J, with 14 bases in the middle. Germline-derived CDR1 and CDR2 are SGHRS and YFSETQ. CDR3 length equals 16 residues. Written as DNA, the CDR3 is TGCGCCAGCAGCACAACACACCCGAGCTCTGGAAACACCATATATTTT. Protein: CASSTTHPSSGNTIYF.

J is TRBJ2-7 and V is TRBV5-5; 10 bases agree with TRBD1. This CDR3 has 17 residues. Germline trimming cut 4 bases from V and 1 base from J; bases unmatched to any gene: 11. Germline loops: CDR1 SGHKS, CDR2 YYEKEE (reference sequence). The CDR3 DNA sequence: TGTGCCAGCAGCCGAACGGCCGGGACAGGGGATTCCTACGAGCAGTACTTC. It specifies CASSRTAGTGDSYEQYF.

On this clonotype: Here the CDR3 omits its conserved ending phenylalanine or tryptophan, so a read error is the likely source. The chain employs TRBV5-5 and TRBJ1-5; D uncertain. The DNA end is a closer match to TRBJ2-3, so the J assignment may be wrong. The CDR3 has 15 residues. Germline values: CDR1 SGHKS, CDR2 YYEKEE (reference sequence). Here the CDR3 DNA reads TGTGCCAGCAGCTTGGAGAGAAAGGGCTCTCAGCCCCAGTATTTA. Protein product: CASSLERKGSQPQYL.

In this sample, this clonotype turned up many times. The gene calls are TRBV12-3 or TRBV12-4 and TRBJ2-7; 7 nucleotides line up with TRBD2. The V and J ends lost 5 bases and 4 bases, in that order; junction bases with no gene match: 5. The CDR3 is 13 amino acids. CDR3 nucleotide sequence: TGTGCCAGCAGTGCCACGCGGGGGTACGAGCAGTACTTC. Translation: CASSATRGYEQYF.

The chain carries TRBV12-3 or TRBV12-4 and TRBJ2-5, with 12 bases fitting TRBD1. The CDR3 consists of 14 residues. V lost 8 bases and J lost 4; bases outside the gene matches: 5. In nucleotides, the CDR3 is TGTGCCAGCTCCGGGACAGGGGGCGCAGAGACCCAGTACTTC. Protein product: CASSGTGGAETQYF.

The chain employs TRBV28 and TRBJ2-7; D is possibly TRBD1 (6 bases). Germline lookup yields CDR1 MDHEN and CDR2 SYDVKM. With 8 bases removed from V and 9 bases from J, the gap between germline ends came to 20 bases. The CDR3 is made up of 13 amino acids. CDR3 sequence (DNA): TGTGCCAGCCGGGACATCTGGCTTCGAGGGCAGTACTTC. Amino acid sequence: CASRDIWLRGQYF.

The chain is built from TRBV7-9 and TRBJ2-7; TRBD2 might be the D (7 bases). The CDR3 length is 16 residues. The V gene lost 3 bases and the J gene lost 9 bases, with 24 bases spanning the gap. Germline values: CDR1 SEHNR, CDR2 FQNEAQ (reference sequence). The DNA for the CDR3 is TGTGCCAGCAGCTTTGAAAGAACACTCGAGGGGGGGCCGCAGTACTTC. Translating it yields CASSFERTLEGGPQYF.

This clonotype appeared many times. V and J are TRBV6-5 and TRBJ2-1, with 9 bases lining up with TRBD2. V was clipped by 10 bases and J by 4 bases; unmatched bases: 14. Germline V lookup: CDR1 MNHEY, CDR2 SVGAGI. The CDR3 runs 16 residues. Here the CDR3 reads CATRLQRGDIYNEQFF. DNA for the CDR3: TGTGCCACTCGCTTACAGCGGGGGGATATATACAATGAGCAGTTCTTC.